This T cell receptor (beta chain) was sequenced during a study of chemoradiotherapy in HPV16-positive cancers. General study points: HPV-responsive T-cell expansion during chemoradiotherapy was linked to improved recurrence-free survival in HPV16-positive patients.

Notes on this clone: The antigen is undetermined.

Here immunoSEQ multiplex PCR was the method, and the copy in TCRdb shows in-frame clones only, minus some. In the table there are around 30,000 clones, roughly nine tenths of which are singletons. The CDR3 runs to 16 residues. The germline gives CDR1 LNHDA, CDR2 SQIVND (reference sequence). V dropped 5 bases and J dropped 10 bases, with 26 bases sitting between them. The chain links TRBV19 to TRBJ1-2, with D perhaps matching TRBD1 (5 bases). The material was blood, obtained from a patient who underwent chemoradiotherapy. The sequence came from a human donor with HPV-associated anogenital cancer. In nucleotides, the CDR3 is TGTGCCAGTAGTCTGTCCCAGGGATTGGGTCTAGAGAACTACACCTTC. It is translated as CASSLSQGLGLENYTF.